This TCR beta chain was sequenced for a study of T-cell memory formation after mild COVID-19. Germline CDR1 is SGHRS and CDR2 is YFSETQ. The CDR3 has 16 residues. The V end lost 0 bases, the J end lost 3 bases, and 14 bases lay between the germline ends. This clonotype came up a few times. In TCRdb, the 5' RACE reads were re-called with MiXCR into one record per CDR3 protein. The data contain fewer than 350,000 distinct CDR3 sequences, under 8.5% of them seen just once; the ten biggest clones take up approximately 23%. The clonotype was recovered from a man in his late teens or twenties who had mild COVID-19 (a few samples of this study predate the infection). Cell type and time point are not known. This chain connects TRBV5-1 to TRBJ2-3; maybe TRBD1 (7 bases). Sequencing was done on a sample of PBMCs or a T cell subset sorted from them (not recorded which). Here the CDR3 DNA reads TGCGCCAGCAGCTTGGCCGAGGCAGGGGGGACAGATACGCAGTATTTT. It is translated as CASSLAEAGGTDTQYF. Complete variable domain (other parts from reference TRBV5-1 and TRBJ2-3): KAGVTQTPRYLIKTRGQQVTLSCSPISGHRSVSWYQQTPGQGLQFLFEYFSETQRNKGNFPGRFSGRQFSNSRSEMNVSTLELGDSALYLCASSLAEAGGTDTQYFGPGTRLTVL.